These T cell receptor beta chains were read from a single sample in a study of control samples from healthy donors and cancer patients. This table comes from immunoSEQ multiplex PCR, and its TCRdb copy is limited to in-frame clones, with some not included. The sample holds roughly 41,000 clones; about 94% are singletons and the top ten take 20% to 30%. The source material was blood. These receptors were taken from a man between 60 and 70 years old in good health. The CDR3 runs from the conserved cysteine through the conserved F or W. The D gene is left open where the match is weak. Clone size is stated in some rows and not others, as once, few, many or a class when expanded.

.	.	TRBJ1-1	TRBV28	TGTGCCAGCGGACCAGGGGTTCTTGGGACTGAAGCTTTCTTT	CASGPGVLGTEAFF
.	.	TRBJ1-5	TRBV28	TGTGCCAGCAGTTTGAGGGTTCTCAATCAGCCCCAGCATTTT	CASSLRVLNQPQHF
TRBD1	.	TRBJ1-5	TRBV6-5	TGTGCCAGCAGTCCCGACAGGGGTGGCAATCAGCCCCAGCATTTT	CASSPDRGGNQPQHF
.	.	TRBJ1-1	TRBV7-3	TGTGCCAGCAGCCCCTACACAGCCACTGAAGCTTTCTTT	CASSPYTATEAFF
.	.	TRBJ1-6	TRBV3-1/TRBV3-2	TGTGCCAGCAGCCAAGATCGGGGGGCGAATTCACCCCTCCACTTT	CASSQDRGANSPLHF
TRBD2	once	TRBJ2-3	TRBV12-5	TGTGCTAGTGGCTTTGCACTAGCGGGTACGCAGTATTTT	CASGFALAGTQYF
.	.	TRBJ1-1	TRBV30	TGTGCCCAAACAGGCTACACTGAAGCTTTCTTT	CAQTGYTEAFF
.	few	TRBJ2-2	TRBV27	TGTGCCAGCAGCCCGAACTGGAACACCGGGGAGCTGTTTTTT	CASSPNWNTGELFF
.	.	TRBJ2-2	TRBV5-1	TGCGCCAGCAGCTTCGGGACAACGAACACCGGGGAGCTGTTTTTT	CASSFGTTNTGELFF
TRBD1	.	TRBJ2-7	TRBV18	TGTGCCAGCTCCCCCGGGACAGTTCTCTACGAGCAGTACTTC	CASSPGTVLYEQYF
TRBD1	.	TRBJ1-1	TRBV6-5	TGTGCCAGCAGTTTGGGACAGGTACCCGCCGAAGCTTTCTTT	CASSLGQVPAEAFF
.	.	TRBJ2-1	TRBV29-1	TGCAGCGTAGGGACCTATTCCTACAATGAGCAGTTCTTC	CSVGTYSYNEQFF
TRBD1	.	TRBJ2-7	TRBV6-5	TGTGCCAGCAGTCACCGGGACAGGGGGGACGAGCAGTACTTC	CASSHRDRGDEQYF
TRBD1	.	TRBJ2-5	TRBV2	TGTGCCAGCAGTCCCGGACAGGGCGAGACCCAGTACTTC	CASSPGQGETQYF
.	.	TRBJ1-5	TRBV14	TGTGCCAGCAGCCCCGGTCCGGGGGGCAATCAGCCCCAGCATTTT	CASSPGPGGNQPQHF
.	.	TRBJ1-1	TRBV11-2	TGTGCCAGCAGACCGGCGGGGGGGCCAAAGGAAGCTTTCTTT	CASRPAGGPKEAFF
.	once	TRBJ2-3	TRBV20-1	TGCAGTGCTAGTAATTGGGCGGTTAGCACAGATACGCAGTATTTT	CSASNWAVSTDTQYF
TRBD2	.	TRBJ2-7	TRBV7-3	TGTGCCAGCAGCATGGGACTAGCGGGAGTTCGGGAGCAGTACTTC	CASSMGLAGVREQYF
.	.	TRBJ1-6	TRBV7-8	TGTGCCAGCAGCCGAAACAGGGACTTCTCACCCCTCCACTTT	CASSRNRDFSPLHF